The present T cell receptor beta chain was sequenced within a study of beta chain features in type 1 diabetes. This clone showed up just a few times. The CDR3 totals 14 residues. V was clipped by 3 bases and J by 8 bases; unmatched bases: 9. The V gene's germline CDR1 is SGHNT and CDR2 YYREEE (reference sequence). The entirety of the isolated RNA underwent reverse transcription, so expressed TCRB transcripts were sequenced. Measured with immunoSEQ multiplex PCR; TCRdb has only the in-frame clones, and not every one. The sample lists approximately 140,000 clones, 9% to 10% occurring once. This receptor was identified in a woman between 40 and 55 years old in good health. Sequencing was done on a sample of central memory CD4+ T cells from blood. The chain uses TRBV5-4 and TRBJ2-7; 9 nucleotides align to TRBD1. The CDR3 bases are TGTGCCAGCAGCTGGGACAGGGTTATGGATCAGCAGTACTTC. Encoded protein: CASSWDRVMDQQYF.